The source of this TCR beta chain is a study of cytomegalovirus exposure and HLA in healthy donors (dated by TCRdb to about 2017). For the study in its entirety: An earlier analysis of several hundred of the donors reported 276 Gb of sequence data and 117 million unique TCR beta sequences obtained from about 179 million T cells. In the later analysis, no new phenotypic data were used to find candidate immune exposures; instead, reliance was placed on TCR beta sequences and their occurrence across donors. An earlier analysis of 500 to 750 of the donors applied high-throughput TCR beta sequencing to assess whether each TCR beta V gene segment acted as functional or pseudogenic. Every repertoire in the discovery cohort had been generated on one and the same sequencing platform. Using immunosequencing, the study profiled T cell repertoires from 500 to 800 subjects and related those repertoires to cytomegalovirus serostatus. The study aimed to test whether cataloging public T cell receptors could reveal signatures of past pathogen exposure. Along with the roughly 610-subject first cohort, a separate validation cohort of 120 different subjects was used. Donor age, sex, ethnicity and CMV serostatus were compiled alongside the repertoire data. The number of donors typed differed by locus, with 629-630 for A, B, C, DRB1 and DQB1, roughly 520 for DQA1, some 570 for DPA1, and under 490 for DPB1. In a later analysis, previously published TCR beta repertoires from several hundred donors were re-analyzed and high-resolution HLA genotyping was added so that TCR occurrence patterns could be studied. About 330 gigabases of sequencing data and around 85 million unique TCR sequences made up an early release that covered about 640 HLA-typed donors. In a later genetic analysis, genome-wide SNP genotypes for about 65% of the roughly 700 donors were used, and that subset was treated as a discovery cohort. To predict cytomegalovirus infection status, the study brought together high-throughput TCR immunosequencing, statistical association of individual TCRs with disease status, and machine learning. Because of strong linkage in the cohort, 4 to 6 DR-DQ haplotypes were treated as single units for association and clustering. On average, around 200,000 unique TCR beta nucleotide sequences were sequenced per donor among 398 genotyped donors of the cohort, with roughly 19% of those sequences being non-productive. Of the roughly 400 genotyped donors, 75% to 85% were placed in the genetic ancestry cluster associated with self-reported Caucasian donors. HLA typing covered class I and class II loci at four-digit resolution. Broad study findings and their caveats: Over 15 rarely observed V segments, including chromosome 9 orphons, were excluded from the earlier analysis of just under 600 of the donors because counts were too low. A further reported finding was that TCR beta sequences accurately predicted the HLA-A and HLA-B alleles for most subjects in the first cohort. The cohort was sequenced for TCR beta chains only, and without alpha or paired-chain data the features that could be detected were limited. CMV serostatus was the only immune exposure information available for the cohort. In the study, 164 TCR beta chains were listed as associated with cytomegalovirus. In a later analysis, most CMV-associated TCR beta chains were found to appear HLA-restricted, with HLA associations seemingly driven largely by CMV exposure. Correlated functional status among segregating V segments might reflect linkage disequilibrium, but an unknown experimental factor could not be ruled out. Because HLA typing was unavailable for some donors at each locus, only the typed subset was used in association tests. Because the 87-base-pair reads could not distinguish some IMGT-functional V segments, including TRBV6-2 and TRBV6-3, those segments were excluded. An association between a missense DCLRE1C variant and V-gene and J-gene trimming of TCR beta chains was found in a later genetic analysis and replicated in an independent cohort. Roughly uniform sequencing depth across donors was assumed in presence/absence analyses, although this assumption may not hold. It was suggested by the authors that the approach could potentially be generalized to other disease states and immunological phenotypes. In an earlier analysis of fewer than 750 of the donors, most TCR beta V segments were observed in productive rearrangements about 87% or about 30% of the time, broadly matching IMGT annotations. In vitro tests confirmed that a few of the cytomegalovirus-associated TCR beta chains recognize cytomegalovirus antigens. A later analysis found that HLA-associated TCR beta chains were more clonally expanded and had lower generation probabilities than equally common non-associated chains. In a later analysis, TCR association rates were found to vary across HLA loci, with the most associated TCRs seen for DRB1 alleles and the fewest for HLA-C alleles. Specific HLA alleles were associated with roughly 17,000 TCR beta sequences at a false discovery rate of 0.05 in a later analysis. A later analysis reported that several top co-occurrence clusters appeared linked to parvovirus B19, influenza, CMV and Epstein-Barr virus. Most TCR sequences were observed very rarely across donors, whereas some public TCRs were present in many individuals. A later genetic analysis reported fewer N-insertions in productive TCRs among donors in an Asian-associated ancestry cluster than the roughly 620-donor mean. When HLA alleles, especially DR and DQ, strongly co-occurred, attributing TCR associations to individual alleles was difficult. The classifier was reported to diagnose cytomegalovirus status with high specificity and sensitivity in both the original cohort and the validation cohort. A group of highly shared sequence variants was considered likely to be a technical artifact of the sequencing pipeline.

Trimming takes 4 bases from V and 2 bases from J, and the germline ends sit 11 bases apart. The germline V gene supplies CDR1 SGDLS and CDR2 YYNGEE. The CDR3, from cysteine to phenylalanine, totals 14 residues. Only the CDR3 portion is preserved as DNA: 42 bases, with reading frame beginning at the first base. The cohort comprised 670 or so healthy bone marrow donors. All cohort members were sampled while nominally healthy, although unrecorded immune exposures were likely present. The donor tested CMV seropositive, placing the donor among the 250 to 300 seropositive members of the cohort. Each donor provided a peripheral blood sample, and peripheral blood mononuclear cells were used for TCR beta sequencing. Genomic DNA extraction from the blood cell samples was performed with the Qiagen DNeasy Blood Extraction Kit. Comments on this clone: The target of this receptor is not known. Base qualities are missing; no much larger clone stands one base away.

Library creation used the immunoSEQ multiplex PCR assay. For the multiplex PCR, a mixture combining 60 forward primers for TCR Vbeta segments and 13 reverse primers for TCR Jbeta segments was used. The CDR3 region of rearranged TCR beta genes was amplified from genomic DNA with a multiplex PCR assay. Amplified TCR beta libraries were sequenced as 87-base-pair reads on the Illumina HiSeq System. The authors processed their data as follows. A later analysis tallied 75 million to 95 million unique TCR beta chains across the 640 or so repertoires, and some 10 million of those chains were shared by two or more donors. Raw reads were error-corrected and collapsed into unique sequences by a nearest-neighbor algorithm in which closely related sequences were merged to remove PCR and sequencing errors. CDR3 sequences were aligned to IMGT reference sequences to assign V, D and J gene segments. For a sequence to be retained, a match of at least six nucleotides to both a V gene segment and a J gene segment was required. A rearrangement was called productive if the CDR3 had no stop codons and remained in frame with V and J, and every other rearrangement was called non-productive. CDR3 was defined according to IMGT convention as the region running from the second conserved V-encoded cysteine to the conserved J-encoded phenylalanine. In an earlier analysis of around 600 of the donors, sequences lacking an unambiguous match to a single V gene segment were excluded. In an earlier analysis of roughly 500 of the donors, V segments were called functional above 56.7% productive rearrangements and were called segregating when the between-donor standard deviation exceeded 5%. A statistical classification framework was built for diagnosing cytomegalovirus status from the catalog of TCR beta chain sequences. A later analysis assigned V and J genes by comparing TCR nucleotide sequences with IMGT/GENE-DB human TR gene sequences. A later analysis assigned CDR3 sequences and most-parsimonious VDJ recombination scenarios with the TCRdist pipeline. In a later analysis, every TCR beta chain was defined by the combination of its CDR3 amino acid sequence and its V-gene family, and reads without a unique V-gene family were dropped. A later analysis removed over 500 highly shared, low-generation-probability nucleotide sequences to deal with suspected cross-contamination and a sequencing artifact. A later analysis calculated a clonal expansion index for each public chain from normalized within-repertoire ranks of inferred template counts. Generation probabilities in a later analysis came from a VDJ recombination model fitted to out-of-frame rearrangements, and those results were checked against IGoR. A later analysis scored TCR-TCR, TCR-HLA and TCR-CMV co-occurrence with hypergeometric tests, applying a repertoire-size bias correction to TCR pairs. A later analysis estimated false discovery rates by permuting HLA or CMV assignments 20 times. In a later analysis, co-occurring TCRs were grouped using DBSCAN, and TCRdist sequence similarity was added for clustering within HLA-allele-positive subsets. For co-occurrence clustering, repertoires with fewer than 30,000 or more than 120,000 public chains were excluded, along with about five repertoires with anomalous nucleotide sharing. Held by TCRdb, this immuneACCESS table contains in-frame sequences only and omits some clones. Under half of the omission traces to an unresolved V gene where checked; the cause of the rest is unknown. V and J calls and clone size are those listed in that table; D and trimming were worked out from the DNA. Here the sample has 80,000 to 95,000 clones; more than 75% occur a single time. Around 15% of the sample comes from the top ten.

In this chain, TRBV9 is recombined with TRBJ2-3; no D gene can be assigned with confidence. The receptor comes from a middle-aged woman in good health and CMV-seropositive. Sequenced input: PBMCs. CDR3 loop: CASSSRLHTDTQYF. The nucleotide sequence reads as follows: TGTGCCAGCAGCTCCCGACTCCACACAGATACGCAGTATTTT.